This T cell receptor (beta chain) was captured by sequencing in a study of CD8+CD57+ T cells in acquired aplastic anemia. Study-wide results and caveats: Sharing between patients and controls was observed for roughly 30 CD8+ CDR3 sequences.

Note on this clonotype: As yet, its antigen is unknown.

Before being chosen for sequencing, patients had shown CD8+CD57+ cell expansion by flow cytometry. Therapy had not been given to patients before blood sampling. Profiling of TCR beta VDJ combinations and CDR3 sequences used genomic DNA as template. TCRdb re-called the reads with MiXCR, one entry per CDR3 protein. This table holds under 250,000 distinct CDR3 sequences, 50% to 70% found once. Germline loops: CDR1 DFQATT, CDR2 SNEGSKA (reference sequence). The CDR3 contains 16 residues. The V and J ends lost 0 bases and 0 bases respectively, with 12 bases between them. Sequencing input: sorted CD4+, CD8+, or CD8+CD57+ T cells (not recorded which) from PBMCs. J is TRBJ2-1 and V is TRBV20-1; the D call may be TRBD1 or TRBD2 (6 bases each). The TCR sequence derives from a human donor with aplastic anemia. DNA for the CDR3: TGCAGTGCTAGAGAAATAGCGGACAGCTCCTACAATGAGCAGTTCTTC. Protein product: CSAREIADSSYNEQFF.